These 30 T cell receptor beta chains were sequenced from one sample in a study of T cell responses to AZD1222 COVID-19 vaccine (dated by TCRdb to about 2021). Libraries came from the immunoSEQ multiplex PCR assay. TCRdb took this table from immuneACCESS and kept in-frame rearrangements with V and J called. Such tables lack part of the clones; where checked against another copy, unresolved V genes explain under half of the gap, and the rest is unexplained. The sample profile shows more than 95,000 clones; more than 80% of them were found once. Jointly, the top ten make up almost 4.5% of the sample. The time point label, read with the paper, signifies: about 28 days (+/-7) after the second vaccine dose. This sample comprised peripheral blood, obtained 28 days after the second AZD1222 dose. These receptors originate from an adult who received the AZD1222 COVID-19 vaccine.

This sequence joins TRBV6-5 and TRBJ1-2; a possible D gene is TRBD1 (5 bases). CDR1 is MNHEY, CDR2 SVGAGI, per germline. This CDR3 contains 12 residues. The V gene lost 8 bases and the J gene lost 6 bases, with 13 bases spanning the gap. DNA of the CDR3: TGTGCCAGCGGAGGGGAGTTCCATGGCTACACCTTC. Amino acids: CASGGEFHGYTF.

CDR3 in amino acids: CASSYGGASSYEQYF. In DNA, the CDR3 is TGTGCCAGTAGTTACGGGGGGGCCAGCTCCTACGAGCAGTACTTC. The rearrangement joins TRBV19 to TRBJ2-7, with TRBD2 matching over 8 bases. The CDR3 spans 15 residues. V shed 5 bases, J shed 0 bases, and the junction held 6 bases outside the gene matches. The germline V gene encodes CDR1 LNHDA and CDR2 SQIVND (reference sequence).

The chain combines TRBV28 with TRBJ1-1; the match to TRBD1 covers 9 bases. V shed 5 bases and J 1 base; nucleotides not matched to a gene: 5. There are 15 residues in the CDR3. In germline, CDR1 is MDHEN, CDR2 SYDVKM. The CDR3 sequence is CASSQPTGGNTEAFF. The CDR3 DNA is TGTGCCAGCAGTCAACCGACAGGGGGGAACACTGAAGCTTTCTTT.

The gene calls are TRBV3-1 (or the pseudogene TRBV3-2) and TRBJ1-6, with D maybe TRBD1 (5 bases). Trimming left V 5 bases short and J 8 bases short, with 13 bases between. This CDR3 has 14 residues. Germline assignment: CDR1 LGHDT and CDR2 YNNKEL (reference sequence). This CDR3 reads CASSGFREDSPLHF. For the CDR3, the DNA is TGTGCCAGCAGCGGGTTCAGGGAGGATTCACCCCTCCACTTT.

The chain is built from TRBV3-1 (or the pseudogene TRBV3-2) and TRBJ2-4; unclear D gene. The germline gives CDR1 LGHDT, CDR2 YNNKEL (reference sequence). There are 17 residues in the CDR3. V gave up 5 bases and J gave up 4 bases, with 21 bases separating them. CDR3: CASSGMIPICKKNIQYF. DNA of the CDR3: TGTGCCAGCAGCGGTATGATTCCCATTTGCAAAAAAAACATTCAGTACTTC.

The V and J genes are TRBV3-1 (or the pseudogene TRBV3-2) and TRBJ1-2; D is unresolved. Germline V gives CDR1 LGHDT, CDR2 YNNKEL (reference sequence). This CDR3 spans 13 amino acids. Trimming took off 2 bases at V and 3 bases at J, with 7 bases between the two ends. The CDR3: CASSQLLDYGYTF. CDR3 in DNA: TGTGCCAGCAGCCAACTCCTTGACTATGGCTACACCTTC.

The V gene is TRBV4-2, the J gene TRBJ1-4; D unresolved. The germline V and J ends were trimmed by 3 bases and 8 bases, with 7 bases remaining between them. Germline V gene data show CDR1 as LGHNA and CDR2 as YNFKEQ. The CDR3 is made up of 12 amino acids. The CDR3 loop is CASSQMGEKLFF. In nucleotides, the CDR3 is TGTGCCAGCAGCCAGATGGGGGAAAAACTGTTTTTT.

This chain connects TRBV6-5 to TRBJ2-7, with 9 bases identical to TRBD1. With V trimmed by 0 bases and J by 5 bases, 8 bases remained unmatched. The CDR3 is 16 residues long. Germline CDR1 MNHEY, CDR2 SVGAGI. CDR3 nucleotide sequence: TGTGCCAGCAGTTACTCGACTGGACAGGGGCGAAACGAGCAGTACTTC. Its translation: CASSYSTGQGRNEQYF.

The CDR3 DNA is TGTGCCAGCAGCCCGCCCGGACAGTCAGTTAATGAAAAACTGTTTTTT. Its translation is CASSPPGQSVNEKLFF. This chain uses TRBV9 with TRBJ1-4, with a possible D match to TRBD1 (6 bases). Germline loops: CDR1 SGDLS, CDR2 YYNGEE. The CDR3 has 16 residues. Deletions cut 4 bases from V and 4 bases from J, with 17 bases between.

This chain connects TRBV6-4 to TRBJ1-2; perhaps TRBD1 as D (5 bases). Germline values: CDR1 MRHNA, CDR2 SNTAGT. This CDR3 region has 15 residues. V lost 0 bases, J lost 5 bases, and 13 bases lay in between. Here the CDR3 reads CASSDSITGLYGYTF. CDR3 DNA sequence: TGTGCCAGCAGTGACTCGATCACAGGACTGTATGGCTACACCTTC.

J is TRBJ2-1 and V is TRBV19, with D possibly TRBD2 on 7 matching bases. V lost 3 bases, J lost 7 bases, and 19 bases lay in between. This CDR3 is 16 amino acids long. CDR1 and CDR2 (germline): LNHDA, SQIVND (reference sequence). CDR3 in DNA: TGTGCCAGTAGTATTTTAGAGGGGGGGGGCCGGAATGAGCAGTTCTTC. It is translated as CASSILEGGGRNEQFF.

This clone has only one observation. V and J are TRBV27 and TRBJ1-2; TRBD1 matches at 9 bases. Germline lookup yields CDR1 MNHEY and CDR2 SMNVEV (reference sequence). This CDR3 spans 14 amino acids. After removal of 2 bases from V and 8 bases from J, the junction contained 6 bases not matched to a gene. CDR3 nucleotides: TGTGCCAGCAGTTTAACAGGGACAGGGAAGGGCTACACCTTC. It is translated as CASSLTGTGKGYTF.

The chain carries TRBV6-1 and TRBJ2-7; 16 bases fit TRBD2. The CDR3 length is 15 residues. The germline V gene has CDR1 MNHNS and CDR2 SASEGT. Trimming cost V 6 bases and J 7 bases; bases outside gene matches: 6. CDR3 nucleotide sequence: TGTGCCAGCAGCCAATCGGGACTAGCGGGGGGGGAGCAGTACTTC. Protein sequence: CASSQSGLAGGEQYF.

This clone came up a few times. This CDR3 is CASSIPKTSGANVLTF. CDR3 DNA: TGTGCCAGTAGTATCCCTAAAACTTCTGGGGCCAACGTCCTGACTTTC. This chain links TRBV19 with TRBJ2-6, with D hard to call. Trimming took off 3 bases at V and 1 base at J, with 10 bases between the two ends. In germline, CDR1 is LNHDA, CDR2 SQIVND (reference sequence). The CDR3 consists of 16 residues.

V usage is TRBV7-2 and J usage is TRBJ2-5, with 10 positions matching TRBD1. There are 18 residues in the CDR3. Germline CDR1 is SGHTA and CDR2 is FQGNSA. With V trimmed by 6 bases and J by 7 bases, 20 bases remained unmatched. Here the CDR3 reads CASRTPPSDRGDLWTQYF. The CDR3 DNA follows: TGTGCCAGCAGAACCCCCCCCTCGGACAGGGGGGATTTGTGGACCCAGTACTTC.

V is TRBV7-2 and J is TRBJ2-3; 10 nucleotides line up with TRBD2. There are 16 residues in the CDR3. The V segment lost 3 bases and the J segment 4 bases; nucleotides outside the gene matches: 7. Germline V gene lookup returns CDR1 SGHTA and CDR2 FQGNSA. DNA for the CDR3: TGTGCCAGCAGCTTTGAGCCGGGACTAGCGTCAGATACGCAGTATTTT. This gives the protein CASSFEPGLASDTQYF.

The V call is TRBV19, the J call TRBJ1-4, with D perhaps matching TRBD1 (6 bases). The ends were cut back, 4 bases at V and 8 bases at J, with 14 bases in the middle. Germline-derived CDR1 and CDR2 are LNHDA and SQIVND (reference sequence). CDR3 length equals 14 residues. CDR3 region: CASSNSGTKEKLFF. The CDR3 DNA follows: TGTGCCAGTAGTAATTCAGGGACAAAAGAAAAACTGTTTTTT.

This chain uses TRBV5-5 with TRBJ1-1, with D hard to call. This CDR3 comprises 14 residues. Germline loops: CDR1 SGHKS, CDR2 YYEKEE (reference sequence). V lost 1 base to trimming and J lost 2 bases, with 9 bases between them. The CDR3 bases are TGTGCCAGCAGCTTGACGTACAGTAACACTGAAGCTTTCTTT. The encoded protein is CASSLTYSNTEAFF. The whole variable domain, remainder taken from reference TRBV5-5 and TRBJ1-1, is DAGVTQSPTHLIKTRGQQVTLRCSPISGHKSVSWYQQVLGQGPQFIFQYYEKEERGRGNFPDRFSARQFPNYSSELNVNALLLGDSALYLCASSLTYSNTEAFFGQGTRLTVV.

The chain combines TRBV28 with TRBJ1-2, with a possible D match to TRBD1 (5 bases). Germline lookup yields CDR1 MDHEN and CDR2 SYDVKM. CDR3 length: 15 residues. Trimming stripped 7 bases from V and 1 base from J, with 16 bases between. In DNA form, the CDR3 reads TGTGCCAGCAACCAGGGATGGGACCTTAACTATGGCTACACCTTC. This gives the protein CASNQGWDLNYGYTF.

Here the CDR3 reads CASGFQYQPQHF. The CDR3 nucleotides are TGTGCTAGTGGTTTCCAATATCAGCCCCAGCATTTT. This chain joins TRBV12-5 and TRBJ1-5; D not resolved. Trimming stripped 3 bases from V and 5 bases from J, with 5 bases between. Germline V lookup: CDR1 LGHNT, CDR2 FRNRAP. This CDR3 region has 12 residues.

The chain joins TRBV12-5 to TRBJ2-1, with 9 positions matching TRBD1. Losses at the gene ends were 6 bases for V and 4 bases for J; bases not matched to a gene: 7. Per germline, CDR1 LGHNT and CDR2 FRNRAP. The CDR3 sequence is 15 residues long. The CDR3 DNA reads TGTGCTAGTGGCGGGGGACAGGGAGGGTACAATGAGCAGTTCTTC. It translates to CASGGGQGGYNEQFF.

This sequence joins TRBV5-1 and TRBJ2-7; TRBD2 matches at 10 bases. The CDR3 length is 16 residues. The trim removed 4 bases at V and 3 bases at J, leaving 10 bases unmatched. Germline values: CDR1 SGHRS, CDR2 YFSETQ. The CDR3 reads CASSTYPTSGVYEQYF. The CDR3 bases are TGCGCCAGCAGCACGTACCCTACTAGCGGGGTCTACGAGCAGTACTTC.

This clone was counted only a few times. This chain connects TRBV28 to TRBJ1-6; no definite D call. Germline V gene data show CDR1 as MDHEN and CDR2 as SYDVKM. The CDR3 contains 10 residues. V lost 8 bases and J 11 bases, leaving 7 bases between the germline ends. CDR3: CASGPTPLHF. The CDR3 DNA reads TGTGCCAGCGGTCCGACACCCCTCCACTTT.

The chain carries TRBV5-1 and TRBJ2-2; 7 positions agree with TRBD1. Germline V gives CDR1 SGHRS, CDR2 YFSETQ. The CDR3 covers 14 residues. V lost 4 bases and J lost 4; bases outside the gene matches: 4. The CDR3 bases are TGCGCCAGCAGCGTCGGGACAGTCACCGGGGAGCTGTTTTTT. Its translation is CASSVGTVTGELFF.

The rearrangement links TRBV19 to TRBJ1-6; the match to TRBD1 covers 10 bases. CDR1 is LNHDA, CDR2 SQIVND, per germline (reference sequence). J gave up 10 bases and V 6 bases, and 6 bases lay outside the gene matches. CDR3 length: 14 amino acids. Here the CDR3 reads CASSPTGGRSPLHF. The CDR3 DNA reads TGTGCCAGTAGCCCGACAGGGGGCAGATCACCCCTCCACTTT.

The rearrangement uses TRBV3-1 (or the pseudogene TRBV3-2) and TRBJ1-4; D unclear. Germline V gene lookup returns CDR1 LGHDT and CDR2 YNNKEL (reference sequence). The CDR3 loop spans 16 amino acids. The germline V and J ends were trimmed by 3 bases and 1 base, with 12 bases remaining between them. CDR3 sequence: CASSHSARGTNEKLFF. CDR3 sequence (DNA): TGTGCCAGCAGCCACTCGGCCCGGGGAACTAATGAAAAACTGTTTTTT.

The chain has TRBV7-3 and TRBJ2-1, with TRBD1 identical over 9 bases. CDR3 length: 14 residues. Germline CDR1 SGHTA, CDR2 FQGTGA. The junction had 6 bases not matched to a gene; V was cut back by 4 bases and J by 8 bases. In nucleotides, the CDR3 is TGTGCCAGCAGCTCGGGACAGGGAGCAGATGAGCAGTTCTTC. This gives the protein CASSSGQGADEQFF.

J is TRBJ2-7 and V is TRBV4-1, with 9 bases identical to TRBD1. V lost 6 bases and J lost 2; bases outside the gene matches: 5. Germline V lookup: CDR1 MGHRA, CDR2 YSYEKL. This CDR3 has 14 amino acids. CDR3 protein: CASSGTGHTYEQYF. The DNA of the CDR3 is TGCGCCAGCAGTGGGACAGGGCACACCTACGAGCAGTACTTC.

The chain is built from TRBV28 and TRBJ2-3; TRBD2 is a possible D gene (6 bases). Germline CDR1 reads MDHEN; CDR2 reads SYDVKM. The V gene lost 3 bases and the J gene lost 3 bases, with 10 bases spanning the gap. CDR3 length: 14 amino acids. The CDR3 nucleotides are TGTGCCAGCAGTTTTGCGGGGCGGACAGATACGCAGTATTTT. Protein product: CASSFAGRTDTQYF.

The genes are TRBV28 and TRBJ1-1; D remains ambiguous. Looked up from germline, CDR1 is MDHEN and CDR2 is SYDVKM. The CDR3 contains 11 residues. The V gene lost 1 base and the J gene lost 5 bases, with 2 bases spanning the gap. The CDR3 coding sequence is TGTGCCAGCAGTTTATTGACTGAAGCTTTCTTT. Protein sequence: CASSLLTEAFF.